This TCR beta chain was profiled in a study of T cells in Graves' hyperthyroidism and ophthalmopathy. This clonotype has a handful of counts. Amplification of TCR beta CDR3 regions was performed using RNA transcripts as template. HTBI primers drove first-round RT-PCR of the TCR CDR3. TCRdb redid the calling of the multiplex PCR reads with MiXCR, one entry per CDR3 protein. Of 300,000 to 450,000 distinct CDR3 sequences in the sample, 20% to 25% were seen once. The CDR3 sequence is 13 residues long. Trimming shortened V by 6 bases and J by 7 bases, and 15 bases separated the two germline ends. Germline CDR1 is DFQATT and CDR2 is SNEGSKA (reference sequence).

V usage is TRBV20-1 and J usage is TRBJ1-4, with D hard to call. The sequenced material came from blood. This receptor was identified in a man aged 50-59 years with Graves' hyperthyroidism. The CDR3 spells CSAKDPVGEKLFF. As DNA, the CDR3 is TGCAGTGCAAAGGACCCCGTGGGTGAAAAACTGTTTTTT.